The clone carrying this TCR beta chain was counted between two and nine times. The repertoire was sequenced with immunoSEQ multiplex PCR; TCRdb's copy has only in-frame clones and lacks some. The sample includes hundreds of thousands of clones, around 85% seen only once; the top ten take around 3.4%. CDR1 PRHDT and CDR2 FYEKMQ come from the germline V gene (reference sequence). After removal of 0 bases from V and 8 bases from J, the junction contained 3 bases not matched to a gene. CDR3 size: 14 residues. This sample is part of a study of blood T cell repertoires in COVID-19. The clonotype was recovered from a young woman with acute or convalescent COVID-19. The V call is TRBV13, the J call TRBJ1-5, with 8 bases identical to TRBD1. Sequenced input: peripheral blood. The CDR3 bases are TGTGCCAGCAGCTTAGGCAGGGGGCTTAAGCCCCAGCATTTT. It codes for CASSLGRGLKPQHF.